Listed below are T cell receptor beta chains from one sample, sequenced in a study of T cell responses to AZD1222 COVID-19 vaccine. Libraries were prepared by immunoSEQ multiplex PCR; TCRdb keeps only in-frame clonotypes and omits some of them. Found here are 150,000 to 200,000 clones, around nine tenths of them singletons; the top ten hold about 4%. The input for sequencing was peripheral blood, taken 28 days after the second dose of the MenACWY control vaccine. Receptors were obtained from an adult who received the MenACWY meningococcal vaccine as a control. The CDR3 runs from the conserved cysteine through the conserved F or W. D genes are given only for firm matches. Only part of the rows carry a size: once, few, many, or a class if the clone is expanded.

DNA: TGTGCCAGCAGCACCAGAATCCCTACAGGGAACAATGAGCAGTTCTTC; CDR3: CASSTRIPTGNNEQFF; J: TRBJ2-1; size: -; V: TRBV11-3; D: -; length: 16
DNA: TGCGCCAGCAGGCCCGGGACAGGAGTCACTGAAGCTTTCTTT; CDR3: CASRPGTGVTEAFF; J: TRBJ1-1; size: once; V: TRBV5-1; D: TRBD1; length: 14
DNA: TGTGCCTGGATGCAGGGGGCTGTAGTAGGTGGCTACACCTTC; CDR3: CAWMQGAVVGGYTF; J: TRBJ1-2; size: -; V: TRBV30; D: TRBD1; length: 14
DNA: TGTGCCTGGAGTGTACACCGGACAGGGGACACTGAAGCTTTCTTT; CDR3: CAWSVHRTGDTEAFF; J: TRBJ1-1; size: -; V: TRBV30; D: TRBD1; length: 15
DNA: TGCGCCAGCAGCTTGCTCGCAGCCTCTAACTATGGCTACACCTTC; CDR3: CASSLLAASNYGYTF; J: TRBJ1-2; size: few; V: TRBV5-1; D: -; length: 15
DNA: TGTGCCAGCAGCTCCGGGGGACTTAGCACAGATACGCAGTATTTT; CDR3: CASSSGGLSTDTQYF; J: TRBJ2-3; size: -; V: TRBV7-2; D: -; length: 15
DNA: TGTGCCAGCAAAGCTCCGGGGGATTTCAATTCACCCCTCCACTTT; CDR3: CASKAPGDFNSPLHF; J: TRBJ1-6; size: -; V: TRBV6-1; D: -; length: 15
DNA: TGCAGCTTTTCCTGGGACTCCGAGCTTGAGCAGTTCTTC; CDR3: CSFSWDSELEQFF; J: TRBJ2-1; size: -; V: TRBV29-1; D: -; length: 13
DNA: TGCGCCAGCAGCCAAGATCCCCCGGGGAGCTCCTACAATGAGCAGTTCTTC; CDR3: CASSQDPPGSSYNEQFF; J: TRBJ2-1; size: -; V: TRBV4-3; D: -; length: 17
DNA: TGCGCCAGCAGCCAAGAAAGCGGGCTGAGCTCCTACGAGCAGTACTTC; CDR3: CASSQESGLSSYEQYF; J: TRBJ2-7; size: -; V: TRBV4-1; D: -; length: 16
DNA: TGCGCCAGCAGCTTTAATGCCCGACAGGATAACTATGGCTACACCTTC; CDR3: CASSFNARQDNYGYTF; J: TRBJ1-2; size: -; V: TRBV5-1; D: -; length: 16
DNA: TGTGCCAGTAGCTATTATAGGGCGAGACGAGCGGCCTACGAGCAGTACTTC; CDR3: CASSYYRARRAAYEQYF; J: TRBJ2-7; size: -; V: TRBV19; D: -; length: 17
DNA: TGTGCCAGCAGCTTACAGGGCGTCCACGAGCAGTACTTC; CDR3: CASSLQGVHEQYF; J: TRBJ2-7; size: -; V: TRBV13; D: -; length: 13
DNA: TGTGCCAGCAGCGCCTACCCCGTTGGATTGGATGAAAAACTGTTTTTT; CDR3: CASSAYPVGLDEKLFF; J: TRBJ1-4; size: -; V: TRBV9; D: -; length: 16
DNA: TGCGCCAGCAGTCACAAGGGGTCTAGCAATCAGCCCCAGCATTTT; CDR3: CASSHKGSSNQPQHF; J: TRBJ1-5; size: -; V: TRBV23-1; D: -; length: 15
DNA: TGTGCCAGCAGCTTAGGGCAGTCCCTGTTCTATGGCTACACCTTC; CDR3: CASSLGQSLFYGYTF; J: TRBJ1-2; size: -; V: TRBV11-2; D: -; length: 15
DNA: TGTGCCAGCAGCGTGGGACGACAGCAGGGATACACTAACAATGAGCAGTTCTTC; CDR3: CASSVGRQQGYTNNEQFF; J: TRBJ2-1; size: -; V: TRBV9; D: -; length: 18
DNA: TGTGCCAGCAGCCAAGGCTATCCCCTCCACTTT; CDR3: CASSQGYPLHF; J: TRBJ1-6; size: -; V: TRBV3-1/TRBV3-2; D: -; length: 11
DNA: TGTGCCAGCAGCTTGAGCGGGCAATCCACAGATACGCAGTATTTT; CDR3: CASSLSGQSTDTQYF; J: TRBJ2-3; size: -; V: TRBV7-3; D: -; length: 15
DNA: TGTGCCAGCAGGATGACAGCGAGCTCTGGAAACACCATATATTTT; CDR3: CASRMTASSGNTIYF; J: TRBJ1-3; size: once; V: TRBV27; D: -; length: 15
DNA: TGTGCCAGCAGACAGGGGTCCTACGAGCAGTACTTC; CDR3: CASRQGSYEQYF; J: TRBJ2-7; size: few; V: TRBV27; D: TRBD1; length: 12
DNA: TGTGCCATCAGTGAATTTGTCCGGGAGACCCAGTACTTC; CDR3: CAISEFVRETQYF; J: TRBJ2-5; size: -; V: TRBV10-3; D: -; length: 13
DNA: TGTGCCAGCAGTTTAAGCTTGAAAGCTTTCTTT; CDR3: CASSLSLKAFF; J: TRBJ1-1; size: once; V: TRBV28; D: -; length: 11
DNA: TGTGCCAGCAGCATACTAGGCACCACAATGAAGCAGTTCTTC; CDR3: CASSILGTTMKQFF; J: TRBJ2-1; size: -; V: TRBV6-2/TRBV6-3; D: -; length: 14
DNA: TGTGCCAGTAGTGCCGGGACAGGGGGCTGGGAGCAGTACTTC; CDR3: CASSAGTGGWEQYF; J: TRBJ2-7; size: -; V: TRBV19; D: TRBD1; length: 14
DNA: TGTGCCAGCTCACCGATCTTCGACACCACTAACTATGGCTACACCTTC; CDR3: CASSPIFDTTNYGYTF; J: TRBJ1-2; size: -; V: TRBV18; D: -; length: 16
DNA: TGTGCCAGCAGCTGGACAGGGCGAAAGCCCCTCCACTTT; CDR3: CASSWTGRKPLHF; J: TRBJ1-6; size: few; V: TRBV6-6; D: TRBD1; length: 13
DNA: TGTGCCAGCCAGGGGGCTAGATTCACCCTCCACTTT; CDR3: CASQGARFTLHF; J: TRBJ1-6; size: -; V: TRBV2; D: TRBD1; length: 12
DNA: TGTGCCAGCCGGGGCACAACAGGGGAAGGGGCTGAAGCTTTCTTT; CDR3: CASRGTTGEGAEAFF; J: TRBJ1-1; size: -; V: TRBV3-1/TRBV3-2; D: TRBD1; length: 15
DNA: TGTGCCAGTAGTACTCGGACAGGGGGCGAGCCTAACTATGGCTACACCTTC; CDR3: CASSTRTGGEPNYGYTF; J: TRBJ1-2; size: -; V: TRBV19; D: TRBD1; length: 17
DNA: TGTGCCATCAGTGAGGACAGTTGCTACACCTTC; CDR3: CAISEDSCYTF; J: TRBJ1-2; size: once; V: TRBV10-3; D: -; length: 11
DNA: TGTGCCAGCAGCACAAGTTCGACTTTTTTGACCGGGGAGCTGTTTTTT; CDR3: CASSTSSTFLTGELFF; J: TRBJ2-2; size: -; V: TRBV5-5; D: -; length: 16
DNA: TGTGCCAGCACCCCCTCGGGGGGATCCTATCGTAATCAGCCCCAGCATTTT; CDR3: CASTPSGGSYRNQPQHF; J: TRBJ1-5; size: -; V: TRBV27; D: -; length: 17
DNA: TGCGCCAGCACCATGAAGAGTGGGCCGAACACCGGGGAGCTGTTTTTT; CDR3: CASTMKSGPNTGELFF; J: TRBJ2-2; size: few; V: TRBV10-2; D: -; length: 16
DNA: TGTGCCAGCAGCCAAGATCTTGCGGCAGGGTGGGTAAATGGCAATCAGCCCCAGCATTTT; CDR3: CASSQDLAAGWVNGNQPQHF; J: TRBJ1-5; size: -; V: TRBV14; D: -; length: 20
DNA: TGCAGCGTTAGGGACAGGGAGGACTATGGCTACACCTTC; CDR3: CSVRDREDYGYTF; J: TRBJ1-2; size: -; V: TRBV29-1; D: TRBD1; length: 13
DNA: TGTGCCAGCAGTCAGGCGGTCTCGTGGACAGGGACAGAGACCCAGTACTTC; CDR3: CASSQAVSWTGTETQYF; J: TRBJ2-5; size: -; V: TRBV7-9; D: TRBD1; length: 17
DNA: TGTGCCAGCACCCTCAACGCCGCGCAGTATTTT; CDR3: CASTLNAAQYF; J: TRBJ2-3; size: -; V: TRBV7-2; D: -; length: 11
DNA: TGTGCCAGCAGCTTGGGAGGGCCCCGGGCTAACTATGGCTACACCTTC; CDR3: CASSLGGPRANYGYTF; J: TRBJ1-2; size: -; V: TRBV5-6; D: -; length: 16
DNA: TGTGCCAGCAGTTTAATGGGGGGCGCATATCAGCCCCAGCATTTT; CDR3: CASSLMGGAYQPQHF; J: TRBJ1-5; size: -; V: TRBV28; D: -; length: 15
DNA: TGTGCCAGCGGCTACTGGACCTACGAGCAGTACTTC; CDR3: CASGYWTYEQYF; J: TRBJ2-7; size: -; V: TRBV6-2/TRBV6-3; D: -; length: 12
DNA: TGTGCCAGCAGTCAAGACCCCGACACCGTAGATACGCAGTATTTT; CDR3: CASSQDPDTVDTQYF; J: TRBJ2-3; size: -; V: TRBV3-1/TRBV3-2; D: -; length: 15
DNA: TGTGCCAGCAGTTTCGAGGGACCTACCTACAATGAGCAGTTCTTC; CDR3: CASSFEGPTYNEQFF; J: TRBJ2-1; size: -; V: TRBV27; D: -; length: 15
DNA: TGTGCCAGCAGTTACAGGGGCCGGGGAGCCACTGAAGCTTTCTTT; CDR3: CASSYRGRGATEAFF; J: TRBJ1-1; size: few; V: TRBV28; D: TRBD1; length: 15
DNA: TGTGCCAGCAGCCAAGCTTACAGGGACTATGGCTACACCTTC; CDR3: CASSQAYRDYGYTF; J: TRBJ1-2; size: -; V: TRBV14; D: -; length: 14
DNA: TGTGCCAGCCACCCAACCCCGAGCGATGAGCAGTTCTTC; CDR3: CASHPTPSDEQFF; J: TRBJ2-1; size: once; V: TRBV28; D: -; length: 13
DNA: TGTGCCAGTAGGGGACAGTTTGCACCCCTCCACTTT; CDR3: CASRGQFAPLHF; J: TRBJ1-6; size: -; V: TRBV19; D: TRBD1; length: 12
DNA: TGTGCTAGTGCCCCCCCGTTAGACTATGGCTACACCTTC; CDR3: CASAPPLDYGYTF; J: TRBJ1-2; size: once; V: TRBV12-5; D: -; length: 13
DNA: TGTGCCAGCAGTGGGGGGACTAGCGGGATGGACAATGAGCAGTTCTTC; CDR3: CASSGGTSGMDNEQFF; J: TRBJ2-1; size: -; V: TRBV7-9; D: TRBD2; length: 16
DNA: TGTGCCAGCAGTGACTCAGCCCTCCCTGGGACTGAAGCTTTCTTT; CDR3: CASSDSALPGTEAFF; J: TRBJ1-1; size: -; V: TRBV6-5; D: -; length: 15
DNA: TGTGCCAGCAGAAGGGGGTCGAACGCCGGGGAGCTGTTTTTT; CDR3: CASRRGSNAGELFF; J: TRBJ2-2; size: -; V: TRBV7-9; D: -; length: 14
DNA: TGTGCCAGCAGCTTGGGAAGGATCGCAGATACGCAGTATTTT; CDR3: CASSLGRIADTQYF; J: TRBJ2-3; size: -; V: TRBV7-9; D: -; length: 14
DNA: TGTGCCAGCAGTTCTACAGGGGTAGCCAAAAACATTCAGTACTTC; CDR3: CASSSTGVAKNIQYF; J: TRBJ2-4; size: -; V: TRBV6-5; D: TRBD1; length: 15
DNA: TGTGCTAGCAGCTTAGCGGACAGGGGGAGTACTAACTATGGCTACACCTTC; CDR3: CASSLADRGSTNYGYTF; J: TRBJ1-2; size: once; V: TRBV7-7; D: TRBD1; length: 17
DNA: TGTGCCAGCAGTAACCCAGGACTAGCGGGAGTTATATACGAGCAGTACTTC; CDR3: CASSNPGLAGVIYEQYF; J: TRBJ2-7; size: -; V: TRBV27; D: TRBD2; length: 17
DNA: TGTGCCAGCAGTGAATATTGGGGAGGCACCGGGGAGCTGTTTTTT; CDR3: CASSEYWGGTGELFF; J: TRBJ2-2; size: -; V: TRBV25-1; D: -; length: 15
DNA: TGTGCCAGCAGCTTGTCCCGGACTGCCCACAATGAGCAGTTCTTC; CDR3: CASSLSRTAHNEQFF; J: TRBJ2-1; size: -; V: TRBV5-4; D: -; length: 15
DNA: TGTGCCAGCAGGCAAGGGACAGGCTCCTATAATTCACCCCTCCACTTT; CDR3: CASRQGTGSYNSPLHF; J: TRBJ1-6; size: -; V: TRBV2; D: TRBD1; length: 16
DNA: TGTGCCAGCAGAAGACAGGGAGAGACTGAAGCTTTCTTT; CDR3: CASRRQGETEAFF; J: TRBJ1-1; size: -; V: TRBV28; D: TRBD1; length: 13